This T cell receptor (beta chain) appears in the sequencing data of a study of OX40 agonist ivuxolimab in advanced cancers. Study summary: The patients got ivuxolimab, which is an agonistic anti-OX40 (CD134) antibody. A partial response was reached by three patients: one with hepatocellular carcinoma and two with cutaneous melanoma. Prior therapy, whether anti-PD-1, anti-PD-L1 or anti-CTLA-4, was allowed, and 40% had some.

Method: immunoSEQ multiplex PCR; TCRdb's copy keeps in-frame clones and lacks some. The sample shows 95,000 to 100,000 clones, roughly 80% of them seen only once. The CDR3 contains 15 residues. CDR1 is SGHNT and CDR2 is YYREEE in the germline V gene (reference sequence). Sample: CD4+ or CD8+ T cells sorted from blood, taken in a trial of the OX40 agonist ivuxolimab. The chain links TRBV5-4 to TRBJ2-5; 8 bases are shared with TRBD1. The closer fit of TRBJ2-7 to the DNA end suggests the J call may be wrong. This TCR was recovered from an adult with an advanced solid tumor such as melanoma, head and neck, liver or kidney cancer. The CDR3 DNA sequence: TGTGCCAGCAGCTTCCGGGACAGGAGCCCCTACGAGCAGTACTTC. Protein: CASSFRDRSPYEQYF.